These T cell receptor beta chains were read from a single sample in a study of T cells in Graves' hyperthyroidism and ophthalmopathy. TCRdb recomputed calls from the multiplex PCR reads with MiXCR, one row per CDR3 protein. Here the sample spans 400,000 to 600,000 distinct CDR3 sequences, about 16% being singletons. Material: blood. The source of these receptors is a woman aged 25 to 39 with Graves' ophthalmopathy. Each CDR3 is given with its conserved first and last residue. D genes are given only for firm matches. Some rows have no size entry. The others give once, few or many, or a class for an expanded clone.

cdr3_length	v_call	j_call	clone_size	d_call	cdr3_aa	cdr3_nt
18	TRBV6-2/TRBV6-3	TRBJ2-3	many	TRBD1	CASSSTRSDRGSTDTQYF	TGTGCCAGCAGTTCGACCCGATCAGACAGGGGTAGCACAGATACGCAGTATTTT
17	TRBV27	TRBJ1-6	NA	NA	CASSHRFSGVANSPLHF	TGTGCCAGCAGCCATCGCTTCTCGGGGGTTGCGAATTCACCCCTCCACTTT
13	TRBV28	TRBJ2-7	many	TRBD1	CASNPGQGYEQYF	TGTGCCAGCAACCCGGGACAGGGCTACGAGCAGTACTTC
15	TRBV10-3	TRBJ2-7	few	NA	CAISVSTELSYEQYF	TGTGCCATCAGTGTTAGTACCGAGCTCTCCTACGAGCAGTACTTC
13	TRBV7-2	TRBJ1-6	NA	NA	CASSLRASGTLHF	TGTGCCAGCAGCCTGAGGGCCTCGGGAACCCTCCACTTT
14	TRBV5-1	TRBJ2-3	NA	TRBD2	CASSPAGGGDTQYF	TGCGCCAGCAGCCCAGCGGGAGGGGGAGATACGCAGTATTTT
12	TRBV28	TRBJ2-5	many	TRBD1	CATSTGMETQYF	TGTGCCACCTCGACAGGGATGGAGACCCAGTACTTC
15	TRBV3-1	TRBJ1-5	many	NA	CASSQDSDRNQPQHF	TGTGCCAGCAGCCAAGATTCTGACAGGAATCAGCCCCAGCATTTT
15	TRBV4-3	TRBJ2-5	NA	NA	CASSLDRTGQETQYF	TGCGCCAGCAGCCTAGACAGGACTGGGCAAGAGACCCAGTACTTC
15	TRBV4-3	TRBJ1-1	NA	NA	CASSQDLQSNTEAFF	TGCGCCAGCAGCCAAGATCTCCAATCGAACACTGAAGCTTTCTTT
16	TRBV28	TRBJ2-1	many	NA	CALSSLSSRAYNEQFF	TGTGCCCTAAGCAGTTTATCCTCCAGAGCCTACAATGAGCAGTTCTTC
16	TRBV6-1	TRBJ2-7	few	TRBD2	CASTWGSSGPSYEQYF	TGTGCCAGCACTTGGGGAAGTAGCGGGCCCTCCTACGAGCAGTACTTC
15	TRBV6-2/TRBV6-3	TRBJ1-1	many	TRBD1	CASSDPGQANTEAFF	TGTGCCAGCAGTGACCCGGGACAGGCAAACACTGAAGCTTTCTTT
16	TRBV9	TRBJ2-1	few	NA	CASSVGNSGGLDEQFF	TGTGCCAGCAGCGTAGGAAATAGTGGGGGTCTGGATGAGCAGTTCTTC
15	TRBV5-1	TRBJ2-2	many	NA	CASSPDPQGTGELFF	TGCGCCAGCAGTCCCGATCCCCAGGGGACCGGGGAGCTGTTTTTT
14	TRBV11-2	TRBJ2-7	NA	TRBD2	CASSPDSGPYEQYF	TGTGCCAGCAGTCCAGATAGCGGGCCCTACGAGCAGTACTTC
13	TRBV7-3	TRBJ2-7	once	NA	CASSLVGGDEQYF	TGTGCCAGCAGCTTAGTTGGAGGGGACGAGCAGTACTTC
13	TRBV20-1	TRBJ1-2	NA	TRBD1	CSADRPGTAASTF	TGCAGTGCTGACCGACCCGGGACAGCCGCTAGCACCTTC
14	TRBV10-3	TRBJ1-1	NA	NA	CAISLDGRNTEAFF	TGTGCCATCAGTTTGGACGGCCGGAACACTGAAGCTTTCTTT
13	TRBV29-1	TRBJ1-1	NA	NA	CSVTQRVNTEAFF	TGCAGCGTGACGCAACGGGTGAACACTGAAGCTTTCTTT
13	TRBV29-1	TRBJ2-1	many	TRBD1	CSVPKGAVDEQFF	TGCAGCGTTCCGAAGGGGGCAGTCGATGAGCAGTTCTTC
16	TRBV12-3/TRBV12-4	TRBJ2-4	NA	NA	CASSLQGFAGKNIQYF	TGTGCCAGCAGTCTACAGGGTTTTGCAGGCAAAAACATTCAGTACTTC
14	TRBV29-1	TRBJ2-5	NA	TRBD1	CSAQTGTLKETQYF	TGCAGCGCGCAGACAGGGACGCTTAAAGAGACCCAGTACTTC
14	TRBV12-3/TRBV12-4	TRBJ1-4	NA	TRBD1	CASSPTGGDEKLFF	TGTGCCAGCAGTCCGACAGGGGGCGACGAAAAACTGTTTTTT
14	TRBV24-1	TRBJ2-1	many	NA	CATSSGGSYNEQFF	TGTGCCACCAGTTCTGGAGGATCCTACAATGAGCAGTTCTTC
17	TRBV7-9	TRBJ2-2	NA	TRBD2	CASSTGTSGRSTGELFF	TGTGCCAGCAGCACCGGGACTAGCGGGAGGTCCACCGGGGAGCTGTTTTTT
14	TRBV6-5	TRBJ1-1	many	NA	CASSYSETNTEAFF	TGTGCCAGCAGTTACTCAGAAACGAACACTGAAGCTTTCTTT
15	TRBV5-1	TRBJ2-3	NA	TRBD1	CASRVDRGRADTQYF	TGCGCCAGCAGGGTGGACAGGGGGCGAGCAGATACGCAGTATTTT
11	TRBV20-1	TRBJ1-1	many	NA	CSAQGNTEAFF	TGCAGTGCTCAGGGGAACACTGAAGCTTTCTTT
16	TRBV4-2	TRBJ2-3	NA	TRBD2	CASSQETSGRGDTQYF	TGTGCCAGCAGCCAAGAGACTAGCGGGAGGGGAGATACGCAGTATTTT
12	TRBV20-1	TRBJ2-7	few	NA	CSAIRAVYEQYF	TGCAGTGCTATTAGGGCAGTCTACGAGCAGTACTTC
16	TRBV4-1	TRBJ2-1	NA	NA	CASSQGLVQGGDEQFF	TGCGCCAGCAGCCAAGGATTGGTGCAGGGGGGCGATGAGCAGTTCTTC
16	TRBV28	TRBJ2-2	NA	TRBD2	CAGSLTQRENTGELFF	TGTGCCGGCAGTTTAACCCAGCGGGAGAACACCGGGGAGCTGTTTTTT
13	TRBV28	TRBJ2-7	NA	TRBD1	CASRQPGQYEQYF	TGTGCCAGCAGACAACCGGGACAGTACGAGCAGTACTTC
17	TRBV5-6	TRBJ1-5	many	TRBD1	CASSLQIGGASNQPQHF	TGTGCCAGCAGCTTGCAAATAGGGGGCGCCAGCAATCAGCCCCAGCATTTT
19	TRBV4-1	TRBJ1-2	NA	NA	CASSLIDLLTQEKNYGYTF	TGCGCCAGCAGCCTAATAGACCTTTTAACACAGGAAAAAAACTATGGCTACACCTTC
15	TRBV9	TRBJ2-1	NA	NA	CASSTQGSSYNEQFF	TGTGCCAGCAGCACACAGGGCAGCTCCTACAATGAGCAGTTCTTC
14	TRBV11-2	TRBJ2-5	NA	TRBD1	CASRTTGGGETQYF	TGTGCCAGCAGGACCACAGGGGGTGGGGAGACCCAGTACTTC
15	TRBV5-1	TRBJ2-7	NA	NA	CASSLRRTELDEQYF	TGCGCCAGCAGCCTCCGAAGGACAGAATTGGACGAGCAGTACTTC
16	TRBV30	TRBJ2-3	many	TRBD2	CAWSVLKRERADTQYF	TGTGCCTGGAGCGTTCTCAAGCGGGAGCGGGCAGATACGCAGTATTTT
14	TRBV18	TRBJ2-7	few	NA	CASSPSLQGFEQYF	TGTGCCAGCTCACCGTCGCTTCAGGGCTTCGAGCAGTACTTC
14	TRBV30	TRBJ2-7	many	TRBD1	CAWTTGTGRYEQYF	TGTGCCTGGACCACCGGGACAGGGAGGTACGAGCAGTACTTC
14	TRBV5-1	TRBJ2-1	many	NA	CASSLLQGNNEQFF	TGCGCCAGCAGCTTGTTGCAGGGGAACAATGAGCAGTTCTTC
15	TRBV19	TRBJ1-2	NA	NA	CASSMWDGGSYGYTF	TGTGCCAGTAGTATGTGGGACGGAGGCTCTTATGGCTACACCTTC
14	TRBV20-1	TRBJ2-7	many	TRBD2	CSPLSGRDSYEQYF	TGCAGTCCATTAAGCGGGAGGGACTCCTACGAGCAGTACTTC
15	TRBV20-1	TRBJ2-1	many	NA	CSAFEQGGSYNEQFF	TGCAGTGCCTTTGAACAGGGAGGGTCCTACAATGAGCAGTTCTTC
15	TRBV20-1	TRBJ1-1	NA	TRBD1	CSARARGTGGTEAFF	TGCAGTGCTAGAGCCCGGGGGACAGGGGGCACTGAAGCTTTCTTT
14	TRBV19	TRBJ2-3	NA	NA	CASTVGVGTDTQYF	TGTGCCAGTACAGTCGGAGTTGGCACAGATACGCAGTATTTT
16	TRBV20-1	TRBJ1-6	many	TRBD1	CSARDEPGQGPSPLHF	TGCAGTGCTCGAGACGAACCGGGACAGGGTCCTTCACCCCTCCACTTT
14	TRBV28	TRBJ2-7	many	TRBD2	CASSLSGINYEQYF	TGTGCCAGCAGTTTGAGCGGGATTAACTACGAGCAGTACTTC